This is a list of T cell receptor beta chains from one sample in a study of quantifying T cell responses using KT2 cells. TCRdb processed the UMI-ligation and nested PCR reads anew with MiXCR; each CDR3 protein has one entry. The sample has roughly 38,000 distinct CDR3 sequences, over 15% seen once; the top ten hold over 40%. Input material: PBMCs spiked with cells of the T cell clone KT2. The receptors were sampled from a human donor. The CDR3 runs from the conserved cysteine through the conserved F or W. Fields, in order: clone size, J gene, V gene, D gene, CDR3 protein, CDR3 DNA. A D gene is named only where the DNA matches it firmly. Size is stated for part of the rows, as once, few or many counts, or as a class when the clone is expanded.

clone size: NA
J gene: TRBJ2-7
V gene: TRBV6-6
D gene: TRBD1
CDR3 protein: CASSSPGQGSYEQYF
CDR3 DNA: TGTGCCAGCAGTTCCCCGGGACAGGGGTCCTACGAGCAGTACTTC

clone size: few
J gene: TRBJ1-1
V gene: TRBV13
D gene: TRBD1
CDR3 protein: CASSLARGRLTNTPNTEAFF
CDR3 DNA: TGTGCCAGCAGCTTGGCCAGGGGGCGACTTACCAATACCCCCAACACTGAAGCTTTCTTT

clone size: many
J gene: TRBJ2-1
V gene: TRBV20-1
D gene: TRBD2
CDR3 protein: CSALGTSGSISRSEQFF
CDR3 DNA: TGCAGTGCTCTTGGGACTAGCGGGAGTATTAGCCGTAGTGAGCAGTTCTTC

clone size: many
J gene: TRBJ2-3
V gene: TRBV12-3/TRBV12-4
D gene: NA
CDR3 protein: CASSPLRDTQYF
CDR3 DNA: TGTGCCAGCAGTCCCCTCAGAGATACGCAGTATTTT

clone size: few
J gene: TRBJ1-1
V gene: TRBV4-2
D gene: TRBD1
CDR3 protein: CASSQEGTGFTEAFF
CDR3 DNA: TGTGCCAGCAGCCAAGAAGGGACAGGGTTCACTGAAGCTTTCTTT

clone size: many
J gene: TRBJ2-3
V gene: TRBV12-3/TRBV12-4
D gene: TRBD2
CDR3 protein: CASSPTRLAHSAQYF
CDR3 DNA: TGTGCCAGCAGTCCGACCAGACTAGCGCATTCAGCGCAGTATTTT

clone size: NA
J gene: TRBJ2-1
V gene: TRBV12-5
D gene: TRBD1
CDR3 protein: CASASQGALNEQFF
CDR3 DNA: TGTGCTAGTGCCTCACAGGGGGCCTTGAATGAGCAGTTCTTC

clone size: medium-sized
J gene: TRBJ2-5
V gene: TRBV3-1
D gene: NA
CDR3 protein: CASSHHWGEEENIPETQYF
CDR3 DNA: TGTGCCAGCAGCCACCACTGGGGGGAGGAGGAAAATATCCCAGAGACCCAGTACTTC

clone size: NA
J gene: TRBJ1-6
V gene: TRBV12-3/TRBV12-4
D gene: NA
CDR3 protein: CASSYGPYDSPLHF
CDR3 DNA: TGTGCCAGCAGCTATGGACCGTACGATTCACCCCTCCACTTT

clone size: many
J gene: TRBJ2-1
V gene: TRBV12-5
D gene: NA
CDR3 protein: CASGRESEQFF
CDR3 DNA: TGTGCTAGTGGGAGAGAGAGTGAGCAGTTCTTC

clone size: NA
J gene: TRBJ2-3
V gene: TRBV2
D gene: NA
CDR3 protein: CASRGGSTDTQYF
CDR3 DNA: TGTGCCAGCAGGGGCGGGAGCACAGATACGCAGTATTTT

clone size: NA
J gene: TRBJ2-3
V gene: TRBV9
D gene: TRBD2
CDR3 protein: CASSVETTSGEADTQYF
CDR3 DNA: TGTGCCAGCAGCGTAGAGACCACTAGCGGCGAAGCAGATACGCAGTATTTT

clone size: NA
J gene: TRBJ1-1
V gene: TRBV20-1
D gene: TRBD1
CDR3 protein: CSAAQGVWSTEAFF
CDR3 DNA: TGCAGTGCCGCCCAGGGGGTTTGGTCCACTGAAGCTTTCTTT

clone size: once
J gene: TRBJ1-2
V gene: TRBV25-1
D gene: TRBD1
CDR3 protein: CASNRGSYGYTF
CDR3 DNA: TGTGCCAGCAACAGGGGATCCTATGGCTACACCTTC

clone size: NA
J gene: TRBJ1-1
V gene: TRBV7-9
D gene: NA
CDR3 protein: CASSLEAGAEAFF
CDR3 DNA: TGTGCCAGCAGCTTAGAGGCGGGGGCTGAAGCTTTCTTT

clone size: once
J gene: TRBJ1-2
V gene: TRBV14
D gene: NA
CDR3 protein: CASSQGGGIFNYGYTF
CDR3 DNA: TGTGCCAGCAGCCAGGGAGGGGGAATCTTCAACTATGGCTACACCTTC

clone size: few
J gene: TRBJ1-5
V gene: TRBV20-1
D gene: NA
CDR3 protein: CSASSPGRQDFGNQPQHF
CDR3 DNA: TGCAGTGCTAGTTCCCCGGGTAGACAGGATTTCGGCAATCAGCCCCAGCATTTT

clone size: few
J gene: TRBJ1-1
V gene: TRBV6-5
D gene: NA
CDR3 protein: CASSPSGSTEAFF
CDR3 DNA: TGTGCCAGCAGTCCCTCAGGGAGCACTGAAGCTTTCTTT

clone size: NA
J gene: TRBJ1-6
V gene: TRBV30
D gene: TRBD1
CDR3 protein: CAWSPPGQHNSPLHF
CDR3 DNA: TGTGCCTGGAGCCCCCCGGGACAGCATAATTCACCCCTCCACTTT

clone size: few
J gene: TRBJ1-1
V gene: TRBV6-1
D gene: NA
CDR3 protein: CASSEMRGTEAFF
CDR3 DNA: TGTGCCAGCAGTGAAATGAGGGGGACTGAAGCTTTCTTT

clone size: few
J gene: TRBJ2-1
V gene: TRBV20-1
D gene: TRBD2
CDR3 protein: CSARDLAGHNEQFF
CDR3 DNA: TGCAGTGCTAGAGATCTAGCGGGGCACAATGAGCAGTTCTTC

clone size: few
J gene: TRBJ1-2
V gene: TRBV2
D gene: NA
CDR3 protein: CASMAFNYGYTF
CDR3 DNA: TGTGCCAGCATGGCCTTCAACTATGGCTACACCTTC

clone size: NA
J gene: TRBJ1-6
V gene: TRBV7-3
D gene: NA
CDR3 protein: CASSSGSYNSPLHF
CDR3 DNA: TGTGCCAGCAGCTCGGGCTCCTATAATTCACCCCTCCACTTT

clone size: NA
J gene: TRBJ2-5
V gene: TRBV7-3
D gene: TRBD2
CDR3 protein: CASSIGLAGTETQYF
CDR3 DNA: TGTGCCAGCAGCATAGGACTAGCGGGGACAGAGACCCAGTACTTC

clone size: once
J gene: TRBJ2-7
V gene: TRBV5-1
D gene: NA
CDR3 protein: CASSLTRSGDYEQYF
CDR3 DNA: TGCGCCAGCAGCTTGACCCGATCGGGGGACTACGAGCAGTACTTC

clone size: NA
J gene: TRBJ1-2
V gene: TRBV7-8
D gene: TRBD1
CDR3 protein: CASSVGQALANYGYTF
CDR3 DNA: TGTGCCAGCAGCGTGGGACAGGCATTAGCTAACTATGGCTACACCTTC

clone size: NA
J gene: TRBJ2-3
V gene: TRBV20-1
D gene: TRBD2
CDR3 protein: CSARDRSGGAVTDTQYF
CDR3 DNA: TGCAGTGCTAGAGATCGTAGCGGGGGGGCCGTTACAGATACGCAGTATTTT

clone size: few
J gene: TRBJ2-1
V gene: TRBV10-3
D gene: TRBD2
CDR3 protein: CAISDGGLNNEQFF
CDR3 DNA: TGTGCCATCAGTGACGGGGGGTTGAACAATGAGCAGTTCTTC

clone size: NA
J gene: TRBJ1-1
V gene: TRBV4-1
D gene: NA
CDR3 protein: CASSQSPSQNTEAFF
CDR3 DNA: TGCGCCAGCAGCCAAAGCCCCAGCCAGAACACTGAAGCTTTCTTT

clone size: many
J gene: TRBJ2-2
V gene: TRBV30
D gene: TRBD2
CDR3 protein: CAWSVRRTGLAGAGELFF
CDR3 DNA: TGTGCCTGGAGTGTACGACGGACGGGACTAGCGGGAGCCGGGGAGCTGTTTTTT

clone size: many
J gene: TRBJ2-5
V gene: TRBV12-3/TRBV12-4
D gene: NA
CDR3 protein: CASSLRVGVLETQYF
CDR3 DNA: TGTGCCAGCAGTTTACGGGTCGGGGTTCTGGAGACCCAGTACTTC

clone size: few
J gene: TRBJ2-7
V gene: TRBV3-1
D gene: NA
CDR3 protein: CASSQGWGYEQYF
CDR3 DNA: TGTGCCAGCAGCCAAGGTTGGGGGTACGAGCAGTACTTC

clone size: NA
J gene: TRBJ1-1
V gene: TRBV23-1
D gene: TRBD1
CDR3 protein: CASSQSGQRFKKAFF
CDR3 DNA: TGCGCCAGCAGTCAATCGGGACAGCGCTTCAAAAAAGCTTTCTTT

clone size: NA
J gene: TRBJ2-3
V gene: TRBV5-1
D gene: NA
CDR3 protein: CASSTGRDTQYF
CDR3 DNA: TGCGCCAGCAGCACCGGACGAGATACGCAGTATTTT

clone size: few
J gene: TRBJ2-1
V gene: TRBV10-3
D gene: TRBD2
CDR3 protein: CAIMGVSSGRASANEQFF
CDR3 DNA: TGTGCCATCATGGGGGTTTCTAGCGGGAGGGCCTCTGCCAATGAGCAGTTCTTC

clone size: once
J gene: TRBJ1-6
V gene: TRBV20-1
D gene: NA
CDR3 protein: CSARTGGQNYNSPLHF
CDR3 DNA: TGCAGTGCTAGAACCGGGGGACAAAACTATAATTCACCCCTCCACTTT

clone size: medium-sized
J gene: TRBJ2-2
V gene: TRBV20-1
D gene: TRBD2
CDR3 protein: CSAREGSGDTGELFF
CDR3 DNA: TGCAGTGCTAGAGAAGGTAGCGGGGACACCGGGGAGCTGTTTTTT

clone size: NA
J gene: TRBJ1-3
V gene: TRBV12-5
D gene: NA
CDR3 protein: CASGRVDTIYF
CDR3 DNA: TGTGCTAGTGGCCGAGTTGACACCATATATTTT

clone size: NA
J gene: TRBJ1-1
V gene: TRBV4-1
D gene: NA
CDR3 protein: CASSRTGALGTEAFF
CDR3 DNA: TGCGCCAGCAGCCGAACGGGGGCCTTAGGGACTGAAGCTTTCTTT

clone size: many
J gene: TRBJ2-1
V gene: TRBV20-1
D gene: TRBD1
CDR3 protein: CSARRTGGHEQFF
CDR3 DNA: TGCAGTGCTAGAAGGACAGGGGGTCATGAGCAGTTCTTC

clone size: once
J gene: TRBJ1-4
V gene: TRBV7-8
D gene: NA
CDR3 protein: CASSLVGWNEKLFF
CDR3 DNA: TGTGCCAGCAGCTTAGTTGGGTGGAATGAAAAACTGTTTTTT

clone size: few
J gene: TRBJ2-4
V gene: TRBV20-1
D gene: NA
CDR3 protein: CSAVNSGSLAKNIQYF
CDR3 DNA: TGCAGTGCCGTAAATAGCGGAAGCCTAGCCAAAAACATTCAGTACTTC

clone size: many
J gene: TRBJ2-2
V gene: TRBV5-1
D gene: TRBD1
CDR3 protein: CASSRGDRDTGELFF
CDR3 DNA: TGCGCCAGCAGCAGAGGGGACAGAGACACCGGGGAGCTGTTTTTT

clone size: few
J gene: TRBJ2-3
V gene: TRBV7-6
D gene: NA
CDR3 protein: CASSGGGPGDTQYF
CDR3 DNA: TGTGCCAGCAGCGGCGGAGGGCCTGGAGATACGCAGTATTTT